The subject of this entry is one TCR beta chain. Antigen unknown. This specimen belongs to a study of cytomegalovirus exposure and HLA in healthy donors. Study-wide results and caveats: There were 150 to 200 TCR beta chains listed as cytomegalovirus-associated.

PCR employed 60 Vbeta and 13 Jbeta primers. TCRdb's table, derived via immunoSEQ multiplex PCR, lists solely in-frame clones and lacks some. This repertoire comprises approximately 52,000 clones; its ten largest clones make up about 10%. This CDR3 comprises 14 residues. Trimming pared 6 bases from V and 4 bases from J, leaving 13 bases between. The germline V gene has CDR1 MNHNS and CDR2 SASEGT. Sequences were obtained from PBMCs. The V gene is TRBV6-1, the J gene TRBJ2-1; tentative D call: TRBD2 (6 bases). The source is a man aged 45-60 years in good health and CMV-seropositive. CDR3 loop: CASSEGLEYNEQFF. For the CDR3, the DNA is TGTGCCAGCAGCGAGGGACTGGAGTACAATGAGCAGTTCTTC.